This T cell receptor beta chain emerged from a study of T cell repertoires in cytomegalovirus infection. Study at large: Public TCR beta signature analysis indicated the presence of both CMV infection and matching HLA type.

There are a few counts of this clonotype. What it binds is unknown. TCRdb re-derived calls from the reads in MiXCR, one entry per CDR3 protein. The table records around 130,000 distinct CDR3 sequences, about 24% of them present only once. Study-level findings and limits: Based on cumulative public TCR beta family frequency, carriers of CMV plus the relevant HLA were identified. Clonotype analysis showed dominance of the ex vivo response by HLA-C-restricted CMV-specific TCR beta clonotypes.

V shed 2 bases and J shed 0 bases, with 20 bases lying between them. Germline V gene lookup returns CDR1 SGHTA and CDR2 FQGNSA. CDR3 length equals 20 residues. This sequence joins TRBV7-2 and TRBJ2-6; D gene uncertain. Sequenced: PBMCs, sequenced either directly or after in vitro stimulation (not recorded which). This clonotype was sampled from a human donor in good health (CMV status not recorded). Some clones in this sample may be carry-over from other donors' samples. In DNA, the CDR3 is TGTGCCAGCAGCTTACGTTGGGGTGACCGGCAGCCCTCTGGGGCCAACGTCCTGACTTTC. It yields the protein CASSLRWGDRQPSGANVLTF.